A selection of T cell receptor beta chains follows, all from one sample in a study of CD8 T cells in ankylosing spondylitis. TCRdb fed the 5' RACE reads into MiXCR, producing one record per CDR3 protein. The sample shows a few hundred thousand distinct CDR3 sequences, approximately 12% of them seen only once. The source material was blood, either unsorted or a sorted T cell fraction (not recorded which). The receptors come from a male donor with ankylosing spondylitis or in good health (not recorded which). The CDR3 runs from the conserved cysteine through the conserved F or W. The order of the fields is J gene, clone size, V gene, D gene, CDR3 DNA, CDR3 protein. The D gene is left open where the match is weak. Not every row has a clone size; where given, it reads once, few, many or a size class.

TRBJ2-1	many	TRBV6-1	TRBD2	TGTGCCAGCAGTAGCGGACTAGCGGTAAATGAGCAGTTCTTC	CASSSGLAVNEQFF
TRBJ1-6	many	TRBV20-1	.	TGCAGTGCTAGTGATCGCAGGCCTCCCGCCTTTAGTTCACCCCTCCACTTT	CSASDRRPPAFSSPLHF
TRBJ2-5	many	TRBV29-1	.	TGCAGCGTCATATCCACCAGTCGAGAGACCCAGTACTTC	CSVISTSRETQYF
TRBJ1-2	few	TRBV5-5	TRBD1	TGTGCCAGCAGCTTGGCCGGGACAGGGACTAACTATGGCTACACCTTC	CASSLAGTGTNYGYTF
TRBJ2-3	many	TRBV20-1	TRBD2	TGCAGTGCTAGCCCCCCTAGCGGGAGGGTTGATACGCAGTATTTT	CSASPPSGRVDTQYF
TRBJ2-1	few	TRBV13	.	TGTGCCAGCAGTTCCCCCCGACGGCCAGAGGGTTTACATGAGCAGTTCTTC	CASSSPRRPEGLHEQFF
TRBJ2-1	many	TRBV20-1	.	TGCAGTGTCTTAACAGGGAGCTCCTACAATGAGCAGTTCTTC	CSVLTGSSYNEQFF
TRBJ2-7	many	TRBV10-3	TRBD1	TGTGCCATCAGTGGACCCGGTGGGACAGCCTCCTACGAGCAGTACTTC	CAISGPGGTASYEQYF
TRBJ2-7	few	TRBV12-3/TRBV12-4	.	TGTGCCAGCAGTTTTACCCTCGGTCCAGATCATTACGAGCAGTACTTC	CASSFTLGPDHYEQYF
TRBJ1-1	many	TRBV5-1	.	TGCGCCAGCAGCTTGGGTGGGTCCAGCGGGGGTCACACTGAAGCTTTCTTT	CASSLGGSSGGHTEAFF
TRBJ2-1	many	TRBV24-1	.	TGTGCCACCAGATCAGTCGGGGTGTGGGATGAGCAGTTCTTC	CATRSVGVWDEQFF
TRBJ1-2	many	TRBV5-1	.	TGCGCCAGCAGCTTGGAAGGGCCAGTCTACACCTTC	CASSLEGPVYTF
TRBJ2-7	many	TRBV5-1	TRBD1	TGCGCCAGCAGCTCGACCACCAGGGGGTGGGCGAATTACTCCTACGAGCAGTACTTC	CASSSTTRGWANYSYEQYF
TRBJ2-1	.	TRBV2	.	TGTGCCAGCAGTCTGGTCGAAACCTCGAAGAATGAGCAGTTCTTC	CASSLVETSKNEQFF
TRBJ1-1	many	TRBV20-1	.	TGCAGTGCGGGCGGCACTGAAGCTTTCTTT	CSAGGTEAFF
TRBJ1-3	.	TRBV3-1	TRBD1	TGTGCCAGCAGCCGGGGGACAGGGAGATACACCATATATTTT	CASSRGTGRYTIYF
TRBJ2-1	few	TRBV6-5	TRBD2	TGTGCCAGCATATTGACTAGCGGGATCTACAATGAGCAGTTCTTC	CASILTSGIYNEQFF
TRBJ1-3	many	TRBV6-1	TRBD1	TGTGCCAGCAGACGTGACAGGGCGGGAAACACCATATATTTT	CASRRDRAGNTIYF
TRBJ2-3	.	TRBV11-2	.	TGTGCCAGCAGCTTAGACAGAGGAATACAAGCTACGCAGTATTTT	CASSLDRGIQATQYF
TRBJ2-3	.	TRBV7-8	.	TGTGCCAGCAGCTCCTTAGGCCTAGAGTCCTACACAGATACGCAGTATTTT	CASSSLGLESYTDTQYF
TRBJ2-5	many	TRBV12-3/TRBV12-4	.	TGTGCCAGCAGTCCCCAAGGGGGTCAAGAGACCCAGTACTTC	CASSPQGGQETQYF
TRBJ1-5	many	TRBV9	.	TGTGCCAGCAGTCCCGGGGGGAATAGCAATCAGCCCCAGCATTTT	CASSPGGNSNQPQHF
TRBJ1-1	few	TRBV13	.	TGTGCCAGCAGCGTACAGGGTTTAATGTCCACTGAAGCTTTCTTT	CASSVQGLMSTEAFF
TRBJ1-5	many	TRBV20-1	.	TGCAGTGCTAGTGTCCCGGGACAACACGGGGATCAGCCCCAGCATTTT	CSASVPGQHGDQPQHF
TRBJ1-2	many	TRBV5-5	TRBD1	TGTGCCAGCAGCGGGACAGGGAGATCAGGCTACACCTTC	CASSGTGRSGYTF
TRBJ1-4	many	TRBV25-1	.	TGTGCCAGCAGTGATCGGACCCAAACCGGCACAACTAATGAAAAACTGTTTTTT	CASSDRTQTGTTNEKLFF
TRBJ1-4	many	TRBV5-1	TRBD1	TGCGCCAGCAGCCCGCAGGGACAGGTGACTAATGAAAAACTGTTTTTT	CASSPQGQVTNEKLFF
TRBJ2-5	.	TRBV7-2	.	TGTGCCAGCAGCTCCCAGAGCTTGGGCGGGGAGACCCAGTACTTC	CASSSQSLGGETQYF
TRBJ2-3	.	TRBV2	TRBD2	TGTGCCAGCAAAGAACTAGCGATGACAGATACGCAGTATTTT	CASKELAMTDTQYF
TRBJ2-3	few	TRBV5-1	TRBD1	TGCGCCAGCAGCTCGGGACAGTCCGGCACAGATACGCAGTATTTT	CASSSGQSGTDTQYF
TRBJ2-2	many	TRBV4-2	TRBD2	TGTGCCAGCAGCCAACGGCGGGAGGGAGCCGGGGAGCTGTTTTTT	CASSQRREGAGELFF
TRBJ2-7	many	TRBV20-1	TRBD1	TGCAGTGCTAGTAGGGACAGTACCTACGAGCAGTACTTC	CSASRDSTYEQYF
TRBJ1-1	.	TRBV7-9	.	TGTGCCAGCAGCTTAGCACCAGGGGAAGCTTTCTTT	CASSLAPGEAFF
TRBJ2-2	many	TRBV29-1	TRBD1	TGCAGCGTTATGACAGGGGTCGGCACCGGGGAGCTGTTTTTT	CSVMTGVGTGELFF
TRBJ2-1	.	TRBV6-4	.	TGTGCCAGCAGTGACTCGGAGGACAATGAGCAGTTCTTC	CASSDSEDNEQFF
TRBJ1-2	many	TRBV12-3/TRBV12-4	.	TGTGCCAGCAGTTTTCAGGGCCTCTTAGGGTATGGCTACACCTTC	CASSFQGLLGYGYTF
TRBJ2-7	many	TRBV20-1	TRBD2	TGCAGTGCGGGGCCCGCGGCGGGAGGGTCCGAGCAGTACTTC	CSAGPAAGGSEQYF
TRBJ2-1	many	TRBV12-3/TRBV12-4	.	TGTGCCAGCAGTTTCATCGCGGGGAGTACAAGCGAGCAGTTCTTC	CASSFIAGSTSEQFF
TRBJ2-1	many	TRBV5-1	.	TGCGCCAGCAGCTTGGTGGTTGATGAGCAGTTCTTC	CASSLVVDEQFF
TRBJ2-7	few	TRBV11-2	.	TGTGCCAGCAGATCCTACAGGGGAGGCTCCGGCGAGCAGTACTTC	CASRSYRGGSGEQYF
TRBJ2-7	.	TRBV28	.	TGTGCCAGCAGTCGGGAACGTTACGAGCAGTACTTC	CASSRERYEQYF
TRBJ2-7	many	TRBV20-1	.	TGCAGTGCTAGAAGAAGGGGATACTACGAGCAGTACTTC	CSARRRGYYEQYF
TRBJ2-7	.	TRBV21-1	.	TGTGCCAGCAGCGCATCCAAGTGGTGGTGCGCGGACGAGCAGTACTTC	CASSASKWWCADEQYF
TRBJ2-3	many	TRBV20-1	.	TGCAGTGCTGGGGACACCGGGTGGGCAGATACGCAGTATTTT	CSAGDTGWADTQYF
TRBJ2-5	many	TRBV12-3/TRBV12-4	.	TGTGCCAGCAGTACAGGGAAAGAGACCCAGTACTTC	CASSTGKETQYF
TRBJ1-5	many	TRBV4-1	.	TGCGCCAGCAGCCAAGGGACAAGCAATCAGCCCCAGCATTTT	CASSQGTSNQPQHF
TRBJ2-7	few	TRBV7-2	TRBD2	TGTGCCAGCAGCTCTGTAGCGGGGGAATCCTACGAGCAGTACTTC	CASSSVAGESYEQYF
TRBJ1-5	many	TRBV9	.	TGTGCCAGCAGCGTAGGACCCGATCAGCCCCAGCATTTT	CASSVGPDQPQHF
TRBJ2-1	many	TRBV20-1	TRBD2	TGCAGTGCTAGAGATCCTAGCGGCCTTAAGGCCTACAATGAGCAGTTCTTC	CSARDPSGLKAYNEQFF
TRBJ2-1	many	TRBV5-1	.	TGCGCCAGCAGCTTGGAAACTAGCCCCCGCTCCTACAATGAGCAGTTCTTC	CASSLETSPRSYNEQFF
TRBJ1-1	many	TRBV5-1	TRBD1	TGCGCCAGCAGCTTTGGGCAGGGGGCCAACACTGAAGCTTTCTTT	CASSFGQGANTEAFF
TRBJ1-1	.	TRBV5-5	.	TGTGCCAGCAGCCCTGCGCCCCTAGCCGGTGAAGCTTTCTTT	CASSPAPLAGEAFF
TRBJ1-1	many	TRBV5-1	.	TGCGCCAGCAGCTCCACCGGGGGCGTGGGCCGGAACACTGAAGCTTTCTTT	CASSSTGGVGRNTEAFF
TRBJ2-7	many	TRBV5-6	.	TGTGCCAGCAGCCGCGCGAACCAGCCAGTCAATACCTACGAGCAGTACTTC	CASSRANQPVNTYEQYF